These 14 T cell receptor beta chains share one sample of origin, sequenced in a study of CD8+CD57+ T cells in acquired aplastic anemia. Selection for sequencing was limited to patients who had shown CD8+CD57+ cell expansion by flow cytometry. The template used for profiling TCR beta VDJ and CDR3 was genomic DNA. In TCRdb, the reads were re-called with MiXCR into one record per CDR3 protein. The sample holds about 180,000 distinct CDR3 sequences; more than 45% are singletons and the top ten take about 1.2%. The sequencing sample was made of sorted CD4+, CD8+, or CD8+CD57+ T cells (not recorded which) from PBMCs. The source of these receptors is a human donor with aplastic anemia.

This clonotype was observed at least ten times. The V gene is TRBV10-2, the J gene TRBJ1-3; D unclear. Trimming removed 4 bases at V and 4 bases at J, with 14 bases between. The CDR3 totals 15 residues. Germline CDR1 and CDR2: WSHSY and SAAADI. This CDR3 reads CASSVAVLAGNTIYF. DNA of the CDR3: TGCGCCAGCAGTGTAGCGGTATTGGCAGGAAACACCATATATTTT.

This clonotype was recorded at least ten times. This rearrangement joins TRBV4-1 to TRBJ1-6; D uncertain. The CDR3 length is 16 residues. Trimming took off 0 bases at V and 4 bases at J, with 10 bases between the two ends. Germline CDR1 is MGHRA and CDR2 is YSYEKL. The CDR3 region has the DNA TGCGCCAGCAGCCAAGAGGGAAGGGCGTATAATTCACCCCTCCACTTT. Residues: CASSQEGRAYNSPLHF.

This clonotype rates as medium-sized. The chain has TRBV10-3 and TRBJ1-2, with D maybe TRBD1 (6 bases). The CDR3 is 12 amino acids. Trimming removed 10 bases from V and 3 bases from J, with 12 bases in between. The germline CDR1 and CDR2 sequences are ENHRY and SYGVKD. CDR3 DNA sequence: TGTGCCAACCAGGGGACGGACTATGGCTACACCTTC. Its protein product is CANQGTDYGYTF.

This clonotype was picked up many times. The chain links TRBV20-1 to TRBJ1-6; the D gene is possibly TRBD1 (6 bases). V lost 6 bases and J lost 7, with 13 bases in between. The length of the CDR3 is 13 residues. The germline V gene encodes CDR1 DFQATT and CDR2 SNEGSKA (reference sequence). The chain's CDR3 is CSAHRAGNSPLHF. In DNA, the CDR3 is TGCAGTGCCCACAGGGCGGGGAATTCACCCCTCCACTTT.

The genes are TRBV19 and TRBJ1-5, with D perhaps TRBD1 (6 bases). V lost 4 bases and J 5 bases, leaving 9 bases between the germline ends. This CDR3 comprises 13 residues. The germline gives CDR1 LNHDA, CDR2 SQIVND (reference sequence). The CDR3 DNA reads TGTGCCAGTAGTAGGGGGCTCTATCAGCCCCAGCATTTT. It specifies CASSRGLYQPQHF.

This chain uses TRBV25-1 with TRBJ2-7; TRBD2 aligns across 8 bases. Germline values: CDR1 MGHDK, CDR2 SYGVNS. V gave up 4 bases and J gave up 3 bases; unmatched junction bases: 14. The CDR3 covers 17 residues. Here the CDR3 reads CASSGGNLAGALYEQYF. The CDR3 region has the DNA TGTGCCAGCAGTGGGGGGAACCTAGCGGGCGCCCTCTACGAGCAGTACTTC.

This clonotype was detected many times. This chain connects TRBV12-3 or TRBV12-4 to TRBJ2-1, with a tentative D call TRBD2 (6 bases). The CDR3 covers 13 residues. V was cut by 8 bases and J by 8 bases, with 16 bases left in between. CDR3 sequence (DNA): TGTGCCAGCGGGGGGTCCTCCGCCCATGAGCAGTTCTTC. Encoded protein: CASGGSSAHEQFF.

This clonotype is a singleton in its sample. This chain connects TRBV9 to TRBJ1-1, with a possible D match to TRBD1 (6 bases). CDR1 is SGDLS, CDR2 YYNGEE, per germline. The CDR3 contains 13 residues. Trimming shortened V by 1 base and J by 4 bases, and 8 bases separated the two germline ends. The CDR3 DNA is TGTGCCAGCAGCGTATCAGGGGTCACTGAAGCTTTCTTT. Protein sequence: CASSVSGVTEAFF.

This clonotype has a count of ten or more. This chain connects TRBV7-2 to TRBJ1-5; D is undetermined. Germline V gives CDR1 SGHTA, CDR2 FQGNSA. The CDR3 totals 15 residues. The V end lost 2 bases, the J end lost 2 bases, and 10 bases lay between the germline ends. In nucleotides, the CDR3 is TGTGCCAGCAGCTTAACGGGAGTAGGCAATCAGCCCCAGCATTTT. It encodes CASSLTGVGNQPQHF.

The gene calls are TRBV5-1 and TRBJ1-6; 12 nucleotides align to TRBD1. V dropped 4 bases and J dropped 5; count of bases not matched to a gene: 4. Germline CDR1 and CDR2: SGHRS and YFSETQ. The CDR3 length is 16 residues. The CDR3 sequence: CASSQGQGADNSPLHF. The CDR3 region has the DNA TGCGCCAGCAGCCAGGGACAGGGGGCCGATAATTCACCCCTCCACTTT.

CDR3 in DNA: TGTGCCAGTACCCAGACAGGGGGCGCGAACTATGGCTACACCTTC. Its translation is CASTQTGGANYGYTF. The V gene is TRBV19, the J gene TRBJ1-2; 10 bases fit TRBD1. The CDR3 spans 15 residues. V was clipped by 7 bases and J by 2 bases; unmatched bases: 7. CDR1 is LNHDA and CDR2 is SQIVND in the germline V gene (reference sequence).

J is TRBJ1-4 and V is TRBV20-1, with 9 bases matching TRBD1. Germline values: CDR1 DFQATT, CDR2 SNEGSKA (reference sequence). There are 14 residues in the CDR3. J was trimmed by 6 bases and V by 6 bases; bases with no gene match: 8. CDR3 bases: TGCAGTGCCCTTACAGGGGGCGCGTATGAAAAACTGTTTTTT. This translates into CSALTGGAYEKLFF.

Ten or more counts support this clonotype. The rearrangement links TRBV7-9 to TRBJ1-5; D gene uncertain. Per germline, CDR1 SEHNR and CDR2 FQNEAQ (reference sequence). V lost 3 bases to trimming and J lost 5 bases, with 8 bases between them. The CDR3 loop spans 13 amino acids. The DNA of the CDR3 is TGTGCCAGCAGCTTTGTGGGTGATCAGCCCCAGCATTTT. Amino acid sequence: CASSFVGDQPQHF.

The gene calls are TRBV2 and TRBJ1-3; unclear D gene. The length of the CDR3 is 13 residues. V shed 4 bases and J shed 3 bases, with 7 bases lying between them. Germline CDR1 and CDR2: SNHLY and FYNNEI. CDR3 in DNA: TGTGCCAGCAGTGGATTTATTGGAAACACCATATATTTT. Translation: CASSGFIGNTIYF.